The 2 T cell receptor beta chains below come from one sample, sequenced in a study of T cell responses to AZD1222 COVID-19 vaccine. Sequencing used immunoSEQ multiplex PCR; TCRdb keeps in-frame clones, though not all of them. The sample holds about 120,000 clones; around 90% are singletons and the top ten take 2% to 3%. The starting material was peripheral blood, obtained 28 days after the second AZD1222 dose. Receptors originate from an adult who received the AZD1222 COVID-19 vaccine.

The rearrangement joins TRBV7-3 to TRBJ2-1; D not resolved. V was shortened by 5 bases and J by 1 base, with 12 bases between the two germline ends. There are 15 residues in the CDR3. Germline CDR1 and CDR2: SGHTA and FQGTGA. The CDR3: CASSPETASYNEQFF. The DNA for the CDR3 is TGTGCCAGCAGCCCTGAGACTGCTTCCTACAATGAGCAGTTCTTC. The full variable domain, its missing parts supplied by reference TRBV7-3 and TRBJ2-1, is GAGVSQTPSNKVTEKGKYVELRCDPISGHTALYWYRQSLGQGPEFLIYFQGTGAADDSGLPNDRFFAVRPEGSVSTLKIQRTERGDSAVYLCASSPETASYNEQFFGPGTRLTVL.

The sample holds a few counts of this clone. This chain joins TRBV24-1 and TRBJ2-3; the match to TRBD2 covers 12 bases. CDR3 length: 19 residues. The V gene's germline CDR1 is KGHDR and CDR2 SFDVKD. The trim removed 5 bases at V and 3 bases at J, leaving 14 bases unmatched. The chain's CDR3 is CATSGRGPRLAGVTDTQYF. The CDR3 DNA is TGTGCCACCAGTGGCCGGGGGCCGAGACTAGCGGGGGTAACAGATACGCAGTATTTT.